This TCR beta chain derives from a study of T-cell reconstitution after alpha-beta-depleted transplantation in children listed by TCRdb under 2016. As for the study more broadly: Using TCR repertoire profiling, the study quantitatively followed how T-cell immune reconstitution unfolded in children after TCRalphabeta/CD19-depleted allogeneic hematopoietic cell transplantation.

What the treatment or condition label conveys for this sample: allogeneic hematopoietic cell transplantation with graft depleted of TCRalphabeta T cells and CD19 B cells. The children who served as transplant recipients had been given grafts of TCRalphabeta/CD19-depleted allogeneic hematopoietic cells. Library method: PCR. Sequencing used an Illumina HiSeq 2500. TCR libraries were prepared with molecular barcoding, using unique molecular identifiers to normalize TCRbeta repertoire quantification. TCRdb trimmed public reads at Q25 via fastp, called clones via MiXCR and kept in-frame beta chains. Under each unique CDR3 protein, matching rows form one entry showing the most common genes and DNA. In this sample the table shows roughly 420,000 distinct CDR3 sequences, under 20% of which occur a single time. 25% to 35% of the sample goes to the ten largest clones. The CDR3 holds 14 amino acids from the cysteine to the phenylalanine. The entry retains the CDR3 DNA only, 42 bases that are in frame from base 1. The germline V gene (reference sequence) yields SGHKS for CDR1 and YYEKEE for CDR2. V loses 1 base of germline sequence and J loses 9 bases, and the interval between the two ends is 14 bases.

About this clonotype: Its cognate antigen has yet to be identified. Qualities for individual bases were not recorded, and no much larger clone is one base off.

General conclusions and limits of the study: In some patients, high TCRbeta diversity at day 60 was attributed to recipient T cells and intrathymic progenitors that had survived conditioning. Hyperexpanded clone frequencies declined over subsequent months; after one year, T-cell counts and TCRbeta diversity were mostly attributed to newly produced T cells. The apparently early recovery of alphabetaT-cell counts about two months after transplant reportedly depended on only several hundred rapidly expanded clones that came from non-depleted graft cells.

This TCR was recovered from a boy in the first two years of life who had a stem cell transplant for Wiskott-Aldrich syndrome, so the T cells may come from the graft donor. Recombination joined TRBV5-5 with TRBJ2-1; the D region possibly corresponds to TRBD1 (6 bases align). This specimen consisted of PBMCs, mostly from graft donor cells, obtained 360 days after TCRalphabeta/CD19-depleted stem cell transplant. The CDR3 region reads CASSLRPQGGEQFF. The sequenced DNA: TGTGCCAGCAGCTTGCGACCTCAAGGGGGTGAGCAGTTCTTC. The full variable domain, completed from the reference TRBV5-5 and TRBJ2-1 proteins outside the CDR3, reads DAGVTQSPTHLIKTRGQQVTLRCSPISGHKSVSWYQQVLGQGPQFIFQYYEKEERGRGNFPDRFSARQFPNYSSELNVNALLLGDSALYLCASSLRPQGGEQFFGPGTRLTVL.